This T cell receptor beta chain was sequenced in a study of OX40 agonist ivuxolimab in advanced cancers. A remark on this clone: The antigen remains undetermined.

Patients were ruled out by autoimmune disease history or systemic immunosuppression. Study-wide results and caveats: Part of the nonresponder group also had normalized T-cell clonal expansion that was low. No antigen was identified for the clonally expanded peripheral T cells. The study found among the lowest clonal expansion in partial responders at 0.1-3.0 mg/kg.

The CDR3 sequence is 12 residues long. Germline CDR1 is GTSNPN and CDR2 is SVGIG (reference sequence). V lost 2 bases and J lost 5, with 9 bases in between. TCRdb's table, derived via immunoSEQ multiplex PCR, lists solely in-frame clones and lacks some. The sample shows around 27,000 clones, 84% of them seen only once. This chain joins TRBV30 and TRBJ2-5; D is possibly TRBD2 (5 bases). The material was CD4+ or CD8+ T cells sorted from blood, obtained in a trial of the OX40 agonist ivuxolimab. The TCR comes from an adult with an advanced solid tumor such as melanoma, head and neck, liver or kidney cancer. The CDR3 here is CAWSTQRETQYF. The DNA for the CDR3 is TGTGCCTGGAGTACCCAGCGGGAGACCCAGTACTTC.